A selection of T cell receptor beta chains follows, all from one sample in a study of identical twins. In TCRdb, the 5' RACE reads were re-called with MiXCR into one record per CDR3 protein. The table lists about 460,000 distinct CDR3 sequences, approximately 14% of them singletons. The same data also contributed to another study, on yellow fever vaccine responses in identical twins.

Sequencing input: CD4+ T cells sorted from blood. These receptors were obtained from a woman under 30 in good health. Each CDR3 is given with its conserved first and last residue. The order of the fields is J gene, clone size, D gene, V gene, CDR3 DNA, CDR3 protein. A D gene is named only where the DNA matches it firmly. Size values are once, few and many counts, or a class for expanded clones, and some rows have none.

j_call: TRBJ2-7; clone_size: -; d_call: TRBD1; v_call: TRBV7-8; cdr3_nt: TGTGCCAGCAGCCAAGGCAAGGGGGCTTACGAGCAGTACTTC; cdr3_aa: CASSQGKGAYEQYF
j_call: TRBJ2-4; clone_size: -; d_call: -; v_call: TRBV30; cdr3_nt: TGTGCCTGGAGCAGGACAGAAAACATTCAGTACTTC; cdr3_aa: CAWSRTENIQYF
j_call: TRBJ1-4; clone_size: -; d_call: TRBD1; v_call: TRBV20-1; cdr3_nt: TGCAGTGCTAGAGATCTGGGGACAGGGGGTGAAAAACTGTTTTTT; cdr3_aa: CSARDLGTGGEKLFF
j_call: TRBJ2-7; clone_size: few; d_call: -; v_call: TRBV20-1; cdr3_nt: TGCAGTGCTATAAGGGGTCTACCCCTCGAGCAGTACTTC; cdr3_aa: CSAIRGLPLEQYF
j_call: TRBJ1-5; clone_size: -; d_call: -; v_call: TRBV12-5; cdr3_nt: TGTGCTAGTGGCAGGGATAGCAATCAGCCCCAGCATTTT; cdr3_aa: CASGRDSNQPQHF
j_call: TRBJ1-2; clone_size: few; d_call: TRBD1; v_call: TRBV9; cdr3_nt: TGTGCCAGCAGCGTAGTTACGACAGGGGGGAGCTACACCTTC; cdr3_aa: CASSVVTTGGSYTF
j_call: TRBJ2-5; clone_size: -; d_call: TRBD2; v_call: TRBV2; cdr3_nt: TGTGCCAGCAGGCGGCTAGCGGGGGCACAAGAGACCCAGTACTTC; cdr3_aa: CASRRLAGAQETQYF
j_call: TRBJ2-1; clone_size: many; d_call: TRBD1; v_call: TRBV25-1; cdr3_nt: TGTGCCAGCAGTCCTCGCCCCGGACAGGGTCAATTCTTC; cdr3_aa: CASSPRPGQGQFF
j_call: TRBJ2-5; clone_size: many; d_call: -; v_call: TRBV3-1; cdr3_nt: TGTGCCAGCAGCCAAGGGGGGATCGGCGAGACCCAGTACTTC; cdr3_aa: CASSQGGIGETQYF
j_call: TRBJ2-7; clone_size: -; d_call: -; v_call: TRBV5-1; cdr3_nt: TGCGCCAGCAGCCCCGGAGCCGCAGGCAGCTCCTACGAGCAGTACTTC; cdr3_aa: CASSPGAAGSSYEQYF
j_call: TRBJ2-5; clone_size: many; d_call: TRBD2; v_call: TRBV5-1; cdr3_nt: TGCGCCAGCAGCTTGGAAGGACTAGCGGTTTCAGAGACCCAGTACTTC; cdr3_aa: CASSLEGLAVSETQYF
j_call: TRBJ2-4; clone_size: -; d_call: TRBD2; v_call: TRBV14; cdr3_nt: TGTGCCAGCAGCGAACTAGCGGGGGTTGGAAACATTCAGTACTTC; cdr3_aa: CASSELAGVGNIQYF
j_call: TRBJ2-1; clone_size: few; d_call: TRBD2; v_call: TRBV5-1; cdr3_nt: TGCGCCAGCAGCGAGGGGACTAGGTCGGAATACAATGAGCAGTTCTTC; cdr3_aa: CASSEGTRSEYNEQFF
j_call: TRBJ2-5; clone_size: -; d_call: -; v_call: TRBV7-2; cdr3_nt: TGTGCCAGCAGCCCACCGGGGAAGGGCGGGAAAGAGACCCAGTACTTC; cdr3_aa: CASSPPGKGGKETQYF
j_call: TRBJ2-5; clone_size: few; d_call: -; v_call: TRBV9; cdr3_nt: TGTGCCAGCAGCGTAGAACTAGGGGGATGGGAGACCCAGTACTTC; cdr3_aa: CASSVELGGWETQYF
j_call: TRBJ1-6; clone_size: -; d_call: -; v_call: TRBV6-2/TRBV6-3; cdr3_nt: TGTGCCAGCAGTTACGATTCTCCGGACAGCTATAATTCACCCCTCCACTTT; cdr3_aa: CASSYDSPDSYNSPLHF
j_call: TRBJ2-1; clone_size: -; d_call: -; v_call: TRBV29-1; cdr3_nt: TGCAGCGTTGAAGACAGGGGGGGCTACAATGAGCAGTTCTTC; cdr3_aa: CSVEDRGGYNEQFF
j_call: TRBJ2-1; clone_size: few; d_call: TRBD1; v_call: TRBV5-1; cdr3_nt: TGCGCCAGCAGCTTAAAAACGGCTTCGGCAGGGGGACACAATGAGCAGTTCTTC; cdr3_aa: CASSLKTASAGGHNEQFF
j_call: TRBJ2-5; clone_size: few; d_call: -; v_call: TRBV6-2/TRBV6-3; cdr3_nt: TGTGCCAGCAGTCCGGCGGATTTAAACCAAGAGACCCAGTACTTC; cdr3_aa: CASSPADLNQETQYF
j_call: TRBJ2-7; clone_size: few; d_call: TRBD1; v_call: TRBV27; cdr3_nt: TGTGCCAGCAGTCCTTGGACAGGGGCTGACTACGAGCAGTACTTC; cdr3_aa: CASSPWTGADYEQYF
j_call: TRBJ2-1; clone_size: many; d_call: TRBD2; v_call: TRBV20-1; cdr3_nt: TGCAGTGCCACAACCGGGACTAGCGGCTCCTACAATGAGCAGTTCTTC; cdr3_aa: CSATTGTSGSYNEQFF
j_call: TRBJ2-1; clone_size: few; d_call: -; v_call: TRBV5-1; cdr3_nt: TGCGCCAGCAGCTTGAACGCGGTATCCTACAATGAGCAGTTCTTC; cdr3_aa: CASSLNAVSYNEQFF
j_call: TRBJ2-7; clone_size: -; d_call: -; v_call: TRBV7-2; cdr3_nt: TGTGCCAGCAGCCTGGGACCTCAGGACCGTTACGAGCAGTACTTC; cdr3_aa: CASSLGPQDRYEQYF
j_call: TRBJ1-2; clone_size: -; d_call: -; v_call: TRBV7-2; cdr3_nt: TGTGCCAGCAGCGGGGGACGGGAGATCTATGGCTACACCTTC; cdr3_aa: CASSGGREIYGYTF
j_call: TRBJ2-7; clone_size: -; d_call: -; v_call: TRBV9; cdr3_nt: TGTGCCAGCAGCGTAGGGGCGGAAGTGAAAGCCTACGAGCAGTACTTC; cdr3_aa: CASSVGAEVKAYEQYF
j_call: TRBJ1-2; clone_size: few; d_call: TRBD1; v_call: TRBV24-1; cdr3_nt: TGTGCCACCAGTGATCCGGGACAGACTAACTATGGCTACACCTTC; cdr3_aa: CATSDPGQTNYGYTF
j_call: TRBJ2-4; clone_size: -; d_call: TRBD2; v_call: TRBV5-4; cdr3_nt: TGTGCCAGCAGCTCTGGGACTAGCGGGAGTGATCTAGCCAAAAACATTCAGTACTTC; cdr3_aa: CASSSGTSGSDLAKNIQYF
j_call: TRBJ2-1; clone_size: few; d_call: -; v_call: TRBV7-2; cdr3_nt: TGTGCCAGCAGGGAGGGGCCCAGCTCCTACAATGAGCAGTTCTTC; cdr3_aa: CASREGPSSYNEQFF
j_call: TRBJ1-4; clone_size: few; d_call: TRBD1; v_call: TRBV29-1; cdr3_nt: TGCAGCGTTGGAACAGGGGGCTCTAATGAAAAACTGTTTTTT; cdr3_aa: CSVGTGGSNEKLFF
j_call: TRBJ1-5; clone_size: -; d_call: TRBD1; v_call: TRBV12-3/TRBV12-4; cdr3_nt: TGTGCCAGCAGTTCCGAGGACAGGGAGGGTGGGCCCCAGCATTTT; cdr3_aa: CASSSEDREGGPQHF
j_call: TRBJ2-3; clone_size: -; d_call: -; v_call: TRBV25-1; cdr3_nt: TGTGCCAGCAGTGTAACAGGGTTAGATACGCAGTATTTT; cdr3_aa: CASSVTGLDTQYF
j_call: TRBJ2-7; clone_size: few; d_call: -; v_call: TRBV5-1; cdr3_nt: TGCGCCAGCGCCTCAACCCTTTCCCGAGATAGCGAGCAGTACTTC; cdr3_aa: CASASTLSRDSEQYF
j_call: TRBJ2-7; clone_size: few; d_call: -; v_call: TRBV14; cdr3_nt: TGTGCCAGCAGCCAATTTACAGGGATCTACGAGCAGTACTTC; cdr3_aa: CASSQFTGIYEQYF